This entry is about one T cell receptor beta chain. Its target is not known. Libraries were prepared by immunoSEQ multiplex PCR; TCRdb keeps only in-frame clonotypes and omits some of them. The top ten hold 12% of the sample, which has 25,000 to 30,000 clones, 83% seen once. These data come from a study of OX40 agonist ivuxolimab in advanced cancers. Study context: People in dose escalation had one of these cancers: hepatocellular carcinoma, melanoma, renal cell or head and neck cancer. Study-level findings and limits: Within 6 weeks, CD4+ and CD8+ blood T cells expanded clonally at 0.1 to 3.0 mg/kg.

Germline lookup yields CDR1 SGHRS and CDR2 YFSETQ. The CDR3 spans 13 residues. Trimming removed 0 bases at V and 1 base at J, with 5 bases between. The rearrangement links TRBV5-1 to TRBJ2-7; D unresolved. This specimen consisted of CD4+ or CD8+ T cells sorted from blood, obtained in a trial of the OX40 agonist ivuxolimab. The sequence was obtained from an adult with an advanced solid tumor such as melanoma, head and neck, liver or kidney cancer. CDR3 region: CASSLDGSYEQYF. CDR3 DNA: TGCGCCAGCAGCTTGGACGGATCCTACGAGCAGTACTTC.